The source of this TCR beta chain is a study of T-cell reconstitution after alpha-beta-depleted transplantation in children. For TCRbeta, the library was prepared with unique molecular identifiers. TCRdb reprocessed the PCR reads via MiXCR and lists one record per CDR3 protein. The sample contains 500,000 or so distinct CDR3 sequences, approximately 32% of which appear only once. Per the germline V gene, CDR1 is LGHNA and CDR2 is YNFKEQ. V was pared by 4 bases and J by 0 bases, with 7 bases of the junction left unmatched. The CDR3 runs 17 residues. The chain links TRBV4-2 to TRBJ2-3; TRBD2 aligns across 10 bases. This material consisted of PBMCs from the stem cell graft donor, taken from the stem cell graft. The receptor was derived from a human donor who donated a stem cell graft to a child with aplastic anemia. This CDR3 is CASSRDPTSGSTDTQYF. Written as DNA, the CDR3 is TGTGCCAGCAGCCGAGACCCGACTAGCGGGAGCACAGATACGCAGTATTTT.